A selection of T cell receptor beta chains follows, all from one sample in a study of PD-1 blockade in classical Hodgkin lymphoma. Using immunoSEQ multiplex PCR, the repertoire was profiled, and TCRdb retains in-frame clones only, with some absent. Of 90,000 to 110,000 clones listed, 89% are singletons. Sequencing was performed on peripheral blood mononuclear cells (PBMCs), taken before the fourth cycle of nivolumab. These TCRs come from a human donor with classical Hodgkin lymphoma. Each CDR3 is given with its conserved first and last residue. D genes are given only for firm matches. Clone size is stated in some rows and not others, as once, few, many or a class when expanded.

>NA|TRBV21-1|TRBJ2-7|once
CASSKERHSTKQYF
TGTGCCAGCAGCAAAGAGAGACACTCTACGAAGCAGTACTTC
>TRBD2|TRBV4-1|TRBJ2-1|NA
CASSYEAGGYNEQFF
TGCGCCAGCAGTTACGAAGCGGGAGGCTACAATGAGCAGTTCTTC
>NA|TRBV28|TRBJ1-1|NA
CASSLSGNTEAFF
TGTGCCAGCAGTTTATCAGGGAACACTGAAGCTTTCTTT
>NA|TRBV7-7|TRBJ2-3|NA
CASSLARADTQYF
TGTGCTAGCAGCTTAGCGAGGGCAGATACGCAGTATTTT
>NA|TRBV18|TRBJ2-3|NA
CASSQTDTQYF
TGTGCCAGCTCACAGACAGATACGCAGTATTTT
>NA|TRBV7-9|TRBJ2-7|NA
CASSLASAAGEQYF
TGTGCCAGCAGCTTAGCGAGTGCAGCTGGCGAGCAGTACTTC
>NA|TRBV30|TRBJ2-3|NA
CAWSYLVTGADTQYF
TGTGCCTGGAGTTACCTAGTCACGGGTGCAGATACGCAGTATTTT
>NA|TRBV6-6|TRBJ2-7|NA
CASRGQGYEQYF
TGTGCCAGCAGGGGGCAGGGATACGAGCAGTACTTC
>NA|TRBV5-5|TRBJ2-6|once
CASSFPTLVLTF
TGTGCCAGCAGCTTCCCTACCCTTGTCCTGACTTTC
>NA|TRBV5-8|TRBJ1-3|NA
CASSHNTGKGNTIYF
TGTGCCAGCAGCCATAATACAGGGAAAGGAAACACCATATATTTT
>TRBD2|TRBV11-1|TRBJ2-3|few
CASSSSSGETQYF
TGTGCCAGCAGCTCTTCCAGCGGGGAGACGCAGTATTTT
>TRBD2|TRBV15|TRBJ2-3|NA
CATSRDTGLVSAQYF
TGTGCCACCAGCAGAGATACGGGACTAGTTTCCGCGCAGTATTTT
>TRBD2|TRBV7-2|TRBJ2-2|NA
CASSSLAGLNTGELFF
TGTGCCAGCAGCTCCCTAGCGGGACTGAACACCGGGGAGCTGTTTTTT
>TRBD2|TRBV29-1|TRBJ2-3|NA
CSVGKYGAGVGNTQYF
TGCAGCGTTGGGAAGTATGGGGCGGGAGTCGGGAATACGCAGTATTTT
>NA|TRBV29-1|TRBJ1-5|NA
CSVAERSNQPQHF
TGCAGCGTTGCGGAACGTAGCAATCAGCCCCAGCATTTT
>NA|TRBV5-1|TRBJ1-1|NA
CASSRSADTEAFF
TGCGCCAGCAGCCGAAGTGCGGACACTGAAGCTTTCTTT
>NA|TRBV27|TRBJ1-1|NA
CASSLTGVNTEAFF
TGTGCCAGCAGTTTGACAGGCGTGAACACTGAAGCTTTCTTT
>TRBD2|TRBV11-2|TRBJ2-7|NA
CASSFQRVSGYQYEQYF
TGTGCCAGCAGCTTCCAACGTGTTAGCGGGTATCAATACGAGCAGTACTTC
>NA|TRBV7-9|TRBJ1-3|NA
CASSLGASSGNTIYF
TGTGCCAGCAGCTTAGGCGCGAGCTCTGGAAACACCATATATTTT
>NA|TRBV9|TRBJ2-1|NA
CASSAPRVRGIPLSSYNEQFF
TGTGCCAGCAGCGCCCCCCGTGTTCGGGGAATTCCCTTGAGCTCCTACAATGAGCAGTTCTTC
>TRBD1|TRBV11-3|TRBJ2-6|NA
CASSSGTGTSGANVLTF
TGTGCCAGCAGCTCCGGGACAGGGACCTCTGGGGCCAACGTCCTGACTTTC
>TRBD1|TRBV2|TRBJ1-5|NA
CASSLAGTGDQPQHF
TGTGCCAGCAGTCTAGCCGGGACAGGGGATCAGCCCCAGCATTTT
>NA|TRBV18|TRBJ2-7|NA
CASSPGAGTGYEQYF
TGTGCCAGCTCACCAGGGGCGGGAACTGGCTACGAGCAGTACTTC
>TRBD2|TRBV19|TRBJ2-1|NA
CASSVTSGRAPGSYNEQFF
TGTGCCAGTAGTGTGACTAGCGGGAGGGCCCCTGGGTCCTACAATGAGCAGTTCTTC
>NA|TRBV7-2|TRBJ1-2|NA
CASSLDAGERGYTF
TGTGCCAGCAGCTTAGATGCGGGGGAGCGTGGCTACACCTTC
>TRBD2|TRBV5-1|TRBJ2-5|NA
CASSGTSGSETQYF
TGCGCCAGCAGCGGGACTAGCGGGTCGGAGACCCAGTACTTC
>NA|TRBV7-9|TRBJ1-1|NA
CASSPLVGEVGEAFF
TGTGCCAGCAGCCCCCTGGTCGGGGAGGTAGGCGAAGCTTTCTTT
>NA|TRBV2|TRBJ2-7|once
CASSEGRANYEQYF
TGTGCCAGCAGTGAGGGACGGGCCAACTACGAGCAGTACTTC
>NA|TRBV5-4|TRBJ1-2|NA
CASSFRGPQEGYTF
TGTGCCAGCAGCTTCCGGGGCCCACAGGAGGGCTACACCTTC
>TRBD2|TRBV10-3|TRBJ2-7|NA
CAISEKAGGPYEQYF
TGTGCCATCAGTGAGAAAGCGGGAGGGCCCTACGAGCAGTACTTC
>NA|TRBV5-1|TRBJ2-7|once
CASRDASYEQYF
TGCGCCAGCAGGGACGCATCCTACGAGCAGTACTTC
>TRBD1|TRBV11-2|TRBJ1-2|NA
CASSFGQGYGYTF
TGTGCCAGCAGCTTCGGACAGGGGTATGGCTACACCTTC
>NA|TRBV10-2|TRBJ2-5|NA
CASGWAQETQYF
TGCGCCAGTGGTTGGGCTCAAGAGACCCAGTACTTC
>NA|TRBV30|TRBJ2-5|once
CAWSWRPMETQYF
TGTGCCTGGAGTTGGCGGCCGATGGAGACCCAGTACTTC
>NA|TRBV18|TRBJ2-7|NA
CASSPRALAYEQYF
TGTGCCAGCTCACCAAGGGCTCTAGCCTACGAGCAGTACTTC
>NA|TRBV5-1|TRBJ1-3|NA
CASSFTGGNTIYF
TGCGCCAGCAGCTTTACAGGGGGAAACACCATATATTTT
>NA|TRBV9|TRBJ1-3|NA
CASSFQPQGRGNTIYF
TGTGCCAGCAGCTTCCAACCTCAGGGAAGGGGAAACACCATATATTTT
>TRBD2|TRBV5-1|TRBJ2-5|once
CASSLVGTSGSGETQYF
TGCGCCAGCAGCTTGGTTGGGACTAGCGGGAGCGGTGAGACCCAGTACTTC
>NA|TRBV7-9|TRBJ2-5|NA
CASSPHETQYF
TGTGCCAGCAGCCCGCACGAGACCCAGTACTTC
>NA|TRBV7-9|TRBJ2-5|NA
CASSLYLGSEETQYF
TGTGCCAGCAGCTTATATCTCGGGAGTGAAGAGACCCAGTACTTC
>NA|TRBV29-1|TRBJ1-1|NA
CSVIRTEAFF
TGCAGCGTCATTCGCACTGAAGCTTTCTTT
>NA|TRBV19|TRBJ1-2|once
CASQYGANYGYTF
TGTGCCAGTCAATACGGAGCTAACTATGGCTACACCTTC
>NA|TRBV7-9|TRBJ2-1|NA
CASSLSGARDEQFF
TGTGCCAGCAGCTTATCGGGAGCTCGGGATGAGCAGTTCTTC
>NA|TRBV2|TRBJ2-3|once
CASSEAPLGRGSADTQYF
TGTGCCAGCAGTGAAGCCCCTTTGGGGCGGGGTTCAGCAGATACGCAGTATTTT
>NA|TRBV25-1|TRBJ2-7|NA
CASSEREHYEQYF
TGTGCCAGCAGTGAACGGGAACACTACGAGCAGTACTTC
>NA|TRBV19|TRBJ1-5|few
CASTQMGNGQPQHF
TGTGCCAGTACCCAGATGGGCAATGGTCAGCCCCAGCATTTT
>NA|TRBV4-2|TRBJ1-5|NA
CASSQPWGNQPQHF
TGTGCCAGCAGCCAGCCGTGGGGCAATCAGCCCCAGCATTTT
>NA|TRBV6-1|TRBJ2-7|once
CASSEPMGRGEYEQYF
TGTGCCAGCAGTGAACCCATGGGACGGGGAGAGTACGAGCAGTACTTC
>TRBD1|TRBV6-1|TRBJ2-7|NA
CASRDRAYEQYF
TGTGCCAGCCGGGACAGGGCCTACGAGCAGTACTTC
>NA|TRBV11-2|TRBJ1-2|NA
CASSPNRDGFYGYTF
TGCGCCAGCAGCCCCAACCGGGACGGATTCTATGGCTACACCTTC
>TRBD2|TRBV30|TRBJ2-1|few
CAWSPLAGGLNEQFF
TGTGCCTGGAGTCCCCTAGCGGGAGGATTGAATGAGCAGTTCTTC
>NA|TRBV30|TRBJ1-4|NA
CAWRAGGGNEKLFF
TGTGCCTGGAGAGCCGGCGGGGGGAATGAAAAACTGTTTTTT
>TRBD2|TRBV7-2|TRBJ2-7|once
CASSPTRLAGAEQYF
TGTGCCAGCAGTCCCACGCGACTAGCGGGAGCCGAGCAGTACTTC
>TRBD1|TRBV5-6|TRBJ2-7|NA
CASSLPGQRAYEQYF
TGTGCCAGCAGCCTACCGGGACAGAGGGCCTACGAGCAGTACTTC
>NA|TRBV5-4|TRBJ1-1|NA
CASSLGQPLLMNTEAFF
TGTGCCAGCAGCTTGGGTCAGCCCTTGCTCATGAACACTGAAGCTTTCTTT
>TRBD1|TRBV18|TRBJ2-7|NA
CASSPDPGGYYYEQYF
TGTGCCAGCTCACCGGATCCAGGGGGCTACTATTACGAGCAGTACTTC
>TRBD1|TRBV6-1|TRBJ1-2|NA
CALTGGQAQNYGYTF
TGTGCCTTGACCGGCGGACAGGCCCAAAACTATGGCTACACCTTC